The 25 T cell receptor beta chains reported below all come from one sample, sequenced in a study of cytomegalovirus exposure and HLA in healthy donors. PCR involved 60 Vbeta and 13 Jbeta primers. TCRdb's copy holds only in-frame clones and misses some; the assay was immunoSEQ multiplex PCR. The sample contains 160,000 or so clones, 70% to 80% of which appear only once. Specimen: PBMCs. The receptors stem from a male donor in good health and CMV-seronegative.

DNA of the CDR3: TGTGCCAGCAGTTCCGGGTCACATAATTCACCCCTCCACTTT. It encodes CASSSGSHNSPLHF. V usage is TRBV6-1 and J usage is TRBJ1-6; D remains unclear. Trimming pared 5 bases from V and 5 bases from J, leaving 10 bases between. Germline values: CDR1 MNHNS, CDR2 SASEGT. The CDR3 consists of 14 residues.

V usage is TRBV27 and J usage is TRBJ2-7, with TRBD1 matching 11 bases. This CDR3 comprises 15 residues. CDR1 MNHEY and CDR2 SMNVEV come from the germline V gene (reference sequence). J gave up 3 bases and V 4 bases, and 5 bases lay outside the gene matches. The CDR3 bases are TGTGCCAGCAGTTCGCGGGGGACAGGGGGCTACGAGCAGTACTTC. Its translation: CASSSRGTGGYEQYF.

The chain couples TRBV6-5 to TRBJ2-7; no clear D. CDR1 and CDR2 (germline): MNHEY, SVGAGI. The CDR3 is made up of 14 amino acids. Trimming stripped 0 bases from V and 2 bases from J, with 8 bases between. Written as DNA, the CDR3 is TGTGCCAGCAGTTACTCGGCCTTTCCCTACGAGCAGTACTTC. Its translation: CASSYSAFPYEQYF.

The V gene is TRBV5-1, the J gene TRBJ1-3, with D possibly being TRBD1 (5 bases). The CDR3 contains 14 residues. Germline CDR1 and CDR2: SGHRS and YFSETQ. V was pared by 7 bases and J by 4 bases, with 15 bases between. The CDR3 DNA sequence: TGCGCCAGCGCGTGGGGGGACTCCGGAAACACCATATATTTT. Its protein product is CASAWGDSGNTIYF. Combining the CDR3 with reference TRBV5-1 and TRBJ1-3 gives the whole variable domain KAGVTQTPRYLIKTRGQQVTLSCSPISGHRSVSWYQQTPGQGLQFLFEYFSETQRNKGNFPGRFSGRQFSNSRSEMNVSTLELGDSALYLCASAWGDSGNTIYFGEGSWLTVV.

The DNA of the CDR3 is TGTGCCAGCAGCCAACCGGGACTAGTAAATGAGCAGTTCTTC. Translated: CASSQPGLVNEQFF. V and J are TRBV5-4 and TRBJ2-1; TRBD2 matches 8 bases. V lost 4 bases and J lost 7; bases outside the gene matches: 7. The germline CDR1 and CDR2 sequences are SGHNT and YYREEE (reference sequence). The CDR3 loop spans 14 amino acids.

This clone was observed a single time. The chain employs TRBV6-1 and TRBJ2-7, with D possibly being TRBD1 (5 bases). Germline CDR1 and CDR2: MNHNS and SASEGT. Trimming stripped 8 bases from V and 0 bases from J, with 17 bases between. The CDR3 is 15 amino acids. This chain's CDR3 is CASERADSRSYEQYF. The CDR3 region has the DNA TGTGCCAGCGAAAGGGCAGACAGTCGCTCCTACGAGCAGTACTTC.

The rearrangement joins TRBV7-9 to TRBJ2-7; 11 nucleotides match TRBD2. The germline V gene encodes CDR1 SEHNR and CDR2 FQNEAQ (reference sequence). CDR3 size: 15 residues. Trimming removed 3 bases from V and 2 bases from J; junction bases left unmatched: 3. CDR3 in amino acids: CASSFGLAGTYEQYF. DNA for the CDR3: TGTGCCAGCAGCTTCGGACTAGCGGGTACCTACGAGCAGTACTTC. The entire variable domain, with the rest obtained from reference TRBV7-9 and TRBJ2-7, is as follows: DTGVSQNPRHKITKRGQNVTFRCDPISEHNRLYWYRQTLGQGPEFLTYFQNEAQLEKSRLLSDRFSAERPKGSFSTLEIQRTEQGDSAMYLCASSFGLAGTYEQYFGPGTRLTVT.

This chain links TRBV12-5 with TRBJ1-1; D call uncertain. The ends were cut back, 7 bases at V and 4 bases at J, with 25 bases in the middle. The CDR3 runs to 17 residues. Per germline, CDR1 LGHNT and CDR2 FRNRAP. CDR3 protein: CASAPGPFSGKGTEAFF. CDR3 coding DNA: TGTGCTAGTGCCCCCGGGCCTTTTTCGGGAAAGGGCACTGAAGCTTTCTTT.

This clone was seen a handful of times. This sequence joins TRBV13 and TRBJ2-7; D might be TRBD2 (5 bases). Germline CDR1 is PRHDT and CDR2 is FYEKMQ (reference sequence). Trimming removed 8 bases from V and 2 bases from J, with 19 bases in between. This CDR3 has 15 amino acids. The CDR3 loop reads CASAGKSGYPYEQYF. The DNA of the CDR3 is TGTGCCAGCGCCGGGAAATCAGGATACCCCTACGAGCAGTACTTC.

V usage is TRBV11-2 and J usage is TRBJ2-7, with D perhaps TRBD1 (6 bases). Germline CDR1 SGHAT, CDR2 FQNNGV. The CDR3 covers 14 residues. With 1 base removed from V and 2 bases from J, the gap between germline ends came to 9 bases. The CDR3 coding sequence is TGTGCCAGCAGCTTAGCCCAGGGGCCCTACGAGCAGTACTTC. Its protein product is CASSLAQGPYEQYF.

V usage is TRBV2 and J usage is TRBJ2-7; 11 positions match TRBD2. This CDR3 spans 16 amino acids. CDR1 and CDR2 from the germline V gene are SNHLY and FYNNEI. Unmatched junction bases numbered 11, after V lost 6 bases and J lost 4 bases. For the CDR3, the DNA is TGTGCCAGCAGCGAACTAGCGGGAGTGGGATTATACGAGCAGTACTTC. It yields the protein CASSELAGVGLYEQYF.

This chain uses TRBV28 with TRBJ1-1; the match to TRBD1 covers 8 bases. The ends lost 5 bases at V and 3 bases at J; junction bases unmatched: 8. Germline V CDR1 and CDR2: MDHEN, SYDVKM. The CDR3 is made up of 15 amino acids. Here the CDR3 reads CASSQGARSYTEAFF. CDR3 nucleotide sequence: TGTGCCAGCAGTCAGGGGGCGCGAAGCTACACTGAAGCTTTCTTT. Variable domain in full (rest from reference TRBV28 and TRBJ1-1): DVKVTQSSRYLVKRTGEKVFLECVQDMDHENMFWYRQDPGLGLRLIYFSYDVKMKEKGDIPEGYSVSREKKERFSLILESASTNQTSMYLCASSQGARSYTEAFFGQGTRLTVV.

This clone came up once. The rearrangement links TRBV14 to TRBJ1-1, with D maybe TRBD1 (5 bases). This CDR3 contains 15 residues. V lost 5 bases to trimming and J lost 2 bases, with 15 bases between them. The germline gives CDR1 SGHDN, CDR2 FVKESK. DNA for the CDR3: TGTGCCAGCAGCGGACGCGGGACGGCTAACACTGAAGCTTTCTTT. Its protein is CASSGRGTANTEAFF. Drawing the rest from reference TRBV14 and TRBJ1-1, the complete variable domain is EAGVTQFPSHSVIEKGQTVTLRCDPISGHDNLYWYRRVMGKEIKFLLHFVKESKQDESGMPNNRFLAERTGGTYSTLKVQPAELEDSGVYFCASSGRGTANTEAFFGQGTRLTVV.

This chain connects TRBV7-2 to TRBJ2-1; 8 bases match TRBD2. V shed 2 bases, J shed 4 bases, and the junction held 16 bases outside the gene matches. This CDR3 has 19 amino acids. Germline CDR1 reads SGHTA; CDR2 reads FQGNSA. The CDR3 here is CASSLLMGERGLIYNEQFF. The CDR3 DNA is TGTGCCAGCAGCTTATTGATGGGGGAGCGGGGGCTCATTTACAATGAGCAGTTCTTC.

This clone was detected only once. The chain combines TRBV10-1 with TRBJ2-5, with 10 bases lining up with TRBD2. Germline CDR1 and CDR2: WNHNN and SYGVQD (reference sequence). This CDR3 has 18 residues. V lost 1 base to trimming and J lost 0 bases; unmatched junction nucleotides: 8. The DNA for the CDR3 is TGCGCCAGCAGTGAGTTCCGCCTTAGCGGGGGGAACCAAGAGACCCAGTACTTC. This translates into CASSEFRLSGGNQETQYF.

V is TRBV5-1 and J is TRBJ1-1; D uncertain. The germline V gene has CDR1 SGHRS and CDR2 YFSETQ. Trimming removed 6 bases from V and 0 bases from J, with 9 bases in between. This CDR3 has 13 amino acids. CDR3 region: CASTRALNTEAFF. The CDR3 region has the DNA TGCGCCAGCACCCGAGCTTTGAACACTGAAGCTTTCTTT. Variable domain in full (rest from reference TRBV5-1 and TRBJ1-1): KAGVTQTPRYLIKTRGQQVTLSCSPISGHRSVSWYQQTPGQGLQFLFEYFSETQRNKGNFPGRFSGRQFSNSRSEMNVSTLELGDSALYLCASTRALNTEAFFGQGTRLTVV.

The chain combines TRBV11-3 with TRBJ2-3; 11 bases match TRBD2. CDR3 length: 15 amino acids. CDR1 and CDR2 (germline): SGHNT, YENEEA. J lost 4 bases, V lost 3 bases, and 3 bases had no gene match. As DNA, the CDR3 is TGTGCCAGCAGCTTTAGCGGGGGGGCCTCAGATACGCAGTATTTT. This translates into CASSFSGGASDTQYF.

The chain recombines TRBV7-2 with TRBJ2-3; 15 bases line up with TRBD2. This CDR3 has 16 residues. Trimming at V came to 5 bases and at J to 3 bases, leaving 3 bases not matched to a gene. Germline CDR1 and CDR2: SGHTA and FQGNSA. The CDR3 nucleotides read TGTGCCAGCAGCACCGGGACTAGCGGGAGGACAGATACGCAGTATTTT. Amino acids: CASSTGTSGRTDTQYF.

The chain is built from TRBV5-1 and TRBJ2-5; 9 bases agree with TRBD1. Trimming cost V 0 bases and J 5 bases; bases outside gene matches: 5. The CDR3 sequence is 15 residues long. The germline V gene has CDR1 SGHRS and CDR2 YFSETQ. The CDR3 loop is CASSLGTGVGETQYF. As DNA, the CDR3 is TGCGCCAGCAGCTTGGGGACAGGGGTCGGGGAGACCCAGTACTTC.

V is TRBV28 and J is TRBJ1-1; the D gene is possibly TRBD1 (6 bases). V shed 7 bases and J shed 1 base, with 22 bases lying between them. In germline, CDR1 is MDHEN, CDR2 SYDVKM. The CDR3 has 17 amino acids. The CDR3 spells CASNTLQGGSPNTEAFF. In DNA, the CDR3 is TGTGCCAGCAATACCTTACAGGGAGGGTCGCCGAACACTGAAGCTTTCTTT.

In its sample, this clone was seen a few times. V is TRBV7-3 and J is TRBJ2-5; TRBD2 aligns across 9 bases. The germline V gene encodes CDR1 SGHTA and CDR2 FQGTGA. The CDR3 extends over 16 amino acids. The trim removed 2 bases at V and 4 bases at J, leaving 8 bases unmatched. Written as DNA, the CDR3 is TGTGCCAGCAGCTTACTGGGGCGGGAGGGCCGAGAGACCCAGTACTTC. Its translation: CASSLLGREGRETQYF.

The rearrangement links TRBV5-6 to TRBJ1-5; no firm D call. This CDR3 has 12 amino acids. Germline V CDR1 and CDR2: SGHDT, YYEEEE. V was trimmed by 2 bases and J by 6 bases, leaving 6 bases between them. The CDR3, as DNA: TGTGCCAGCAGCTTTAGAAGTCAGCCCCAGCATTTT. Translating gives CASSFRSQPQHF.

CDR3 amino acids: CASSQGTGGAYGYTF. CDR3 in DNA: TGCGCCAGCAGCCAAGGAACAGGGGGCGCCTATGGCTACACCTTC. The V and J genes are TRBV4-3 and TRBJ1-2, with 9 bases that match TRBD1. V was clipped by 1 base and J by 4 bases; unmatched bases: 4. This CDR3 contains 15 residues. CDR1 LGHNA and CDR2 YSLEER come from the germline V gene.

In its sample, this clone was seen once. The CDR3 protein is CASSQGQVRSPLHF. CDR3 coding DNA: TGTGCCAGCAGCCAGGGACAGGTCCGCTCACCCCTCCACTTT. This chain uses TRBV11-2 with TRBJ1-6, with 8 nucleotides matching TRBD1. The CDR3 is 14 residues long. The germline V gene has CDR1 SGHAT and CDR2 FQNNGV. The trim removed 5 bases at V and 10 bases at J, leaving 7 bases unmatched.

This clone was recorded only once. The V call is TRBV5-1, the J call TRBJ2-2; TRBD1 agrees at 9 bases. The V segment lost 0 bases and the J segment 5 bases; nucleotides outside the gene matches: 5. The germline V gene has CDR1 SGHRS and CDR2 YFSETQ. This CDR3 contains 16 residues. The CDR3 here is CASSLVGTGRTGELFF. CDR3 bases: TGCGCCAGCAGCTTGGTAGGGACAGGGAGGACCGGGGAGCTGTTTTTT.